This is a list of T cell receptor beta chains from one sample in a study of cytomegalovirus exposure and HLA in healthy donors. Sequencing used immunoSEQ multiplex PCR; TCRdb keeps in-frame clones, though not all of them. Of about 120,000 clones in the sample, about 75% are singletons; the top ten hold less than 15%. Material for sequencing was PBMCs. Receptors were obtained from a woman between 40 and 55 years old in good health and CMV-seropositive. CDR3s include the opening cysteine and the closing phenylalanine or tryptophan. The D gene is left open where the match is weak. Size is omitted from some rows. Given values are once, few, many or a class for expanded clones.

TRBJ2-2	once	TRBV7-2	TRBD1	TGTGCCAGCCGTCACAGGGGCGAGAACACCGGGGAGCTGTTTTTT	CASRHRGENTGELFF
TRBJ2-7	-	TRBV7-3	TRBD1	TGTGCCAGCAGCTTGACCAGGGGGCCCTACGAGCAGTACTTC	CASSLTRGPYEQYF
TRBJ2-1	once	TRBV5-1	-	TGCGCCAGCAGCTTGGGAGGTACTGAGCAGTTCTTC	CASSLGGTEQFF
TRBJ1-5	-	TRBV2	-	TGTGCCAGCAGCTATAGGGGGGGGAATCAGCCCCAGCATTTT	CASSYRGGNQPQHF
TRBJ1-1	-	TRBV5-1	TRBD1	TGCGCCAGCAGCCCAAGACAGGGGGTCGACACTGAAGCTTTCTTT	CASSPRQGVDTEAFF
TRBJ2-7	-	TRBV14	-	TGTGCCAGCAGCCAGTTCGAGGGGGGGACCTACGAGCAGTACTTC	CASSQFEGGTYEQYF
TRBJ1-5	-	TRBV19	-	TGTGCCAGTAGTCGAATAGGACAGATTTGGAATCAGCCCCAGCATTTT	CASSRIGQIWNQPQHF
TRBJ1-5	-	TRBV2	TRBD1	TGTGCCAGCAGTGGGGACAGGGCAGGCGGCAATCAGCCCCAGCATTTT	CASSGDRAGGNQPQHF
TRBJ2-5	-	TRBV7-2	TRBD2	TGTGCCAGCAGCTTAGCTGCTACCCGGGACTACCAAGGGACCCAGTACTTC	CASSLAATRDYQGTQYF
TRBJ1-1	-	TRBV5-1	-	TGCGCCAGCAGCTTGGAGCGAGAGGCATTCGGAGAAGCTTTCTTT	CASSLEREAFGEAFF
TRBJ2-7	few	TRBV10-3	TRBD2	TGTGCCATCAGTGACGGGGGGTCGGCTACCTACGAGCAGTACTTC	CAISDGGSATYEQYF
TRBJ2-7	-	TRBV7-2	-	TGTGCCAGCAGCTTAGGGGGGCATAAGCTAAGGAGCTCCTACGAGCAGTACTTC	CASSLGGHKLRSSYEQYF
TRBJ1-1	-	TRBV5-1	-	TGCGCCAGCAGCTTAGGAGTAAACACTGAAGCTTTCTTT	CASSLGVNTEAFF
TRBJ1-2	-	TRBV30	-	TGTGCCTGGACTACACCGGGCTATGGCTACACCTTC	CAWTTPGYGYTF
TRBJ2-7	-	TRBV18	TRBD2	TGTGCCAGCCTGGGACTAGCGGGCGTGTTCTACGAGCAGTACTTC	CASLGLAGVFYEQYF
TRBJ1-3	-	TRBV2	-	TGTGCCAGCAGCCGCCGGGACATTGGAAACACCATATATTTT	CASSRRDIGNTIYF
TRBJ2-5	-	TRBV7-8	TRBD1	TGTGCCAGCAGCTGGCGACAGGGGGTGGGGGAGACCCAGTACTTC	CASSWRQGVGETQYF
TRBJ2-5	-	TRBV5-1	TRBD1	TGCGCCAGCAGCCTAGGGGACAGGGGGACCGAAGAGACCCAGTACTTC	CASSLGDRGTEETQYF
TRBJ2-7	few	TRBV6-1	TRBD1	TGTGCCACCGAGTTCGGACAGGGGGTCTACGAGCAGTACTTC	CATEFGQGVYEQYF
TRBJ1-1	-	TRBV5-4	TRBD1	TGTGCCAGCAGCGTTAACAGGGGGCTGGGCACTGAAGCTTTCTTT	CASSVNRGLGTEAFF
TRBJ2-7	-	TRBV28	-	TGTGCCAGCCTTCGGGGGCCGGGACAGACCTACGAGCAGTACTTC	CASLRGPGQTYEQYF
TRBJ2-1	-	TRBV28	-	TGTGCCAGCAGAGTCGGGGGGCGGGACAATGAGCAGTTCTTC	CASRVGGRDNEQFF
TRBJ2-7	once	TRBV25-1	-	TGTGCCAGCAGCTTCTTAGGACAGAACAGCTACGAGCAGTACTTC	CASSFLGQNSYEQYF
TRBJ2-7	-	TRBV9	TRBD1	TGTGCCAGCAGCGGGGGACAGGGGCCCCTATACGAGCAGTACTTC	CASSGGQGPLYEQYF
TRBJ1-2	-	TRBV5-4	-	TGTGCCAGCAGCGCCGTTGGGGGCTTTGGCTACACCTTC	CASSAVGGFGYTF
TRBJ1-5	-	TRBV6-1	-	TGTGCCAGCAGTGAAGGGGCTCTAGGGGGTCAGCCCCAGCATTTT	CASSEGALGGQPQHF
TRBJ1-1	once	TRBV5-1	TRBD1	TGCGCCAGCAGCCCCCCAGTGACGACAGGGGAAGCTTTCTTT	CASSPPVTTGEAFF
TRBJ2-1	-	TRBV29-1	TRBD2	TGCAGCGTCGCTCTTCGACTAGCGAGCTCCTACAATGAGCAGTTCTTC	CSVALRLASSYNEQFF
TRBJ2-4	-	TRBV6-1	-	TGTGCCAGCAGTAGGGAGGCCAAAAACATTCAGTACTTC	CASSREAKNIQYF
TRBJ1-1	-	TRBV6-1	-	TGTGCCAGCAGTGACAGGGCTCAAGCTTTCTTT	CASSDRAQAFF
TRBJ2-1	-	TRBV5-8	-	TGTGCCAGCAGCCGTAGCGGCCTTTCCTACAATGAGCAGTTCTTC	CASSRSGLSYNEQFF
TRBJ2-5	-	TRBV25-1	-	TGTGCCAGCAACCCGACAGTATTACAAGAGACCCAGTACTTC	CASNPTVLQETQYF
TRBJ1-5	-	TRBV2	-	TGTGCCAGCAGTGACCTGACAGTCTCGGAGCCCCAGCATTTT	CASSDLTVSEPQHF
TRBJ1-2	-	TRBV27	TRBD1	TGTGCCAGCAGTTCGCGACAGGGTTACTATGGCTACACCTTC	CASSSRQGYYGYTF
TRBJ2-2	once	TRBV5-4	TRBD2	TGTGCCAGCAGCTTGCCGGCTAGCGGGAACGAACCCGGGGAGCTGTTTTTT	CASSLPASGNEPGELFF
TRBJ2-3	-	TRBV5-1	-	TGCGCCAGCAGCTTTACGGGGGTGATATCAGATACGCAGTATTTT	CASSFTGVISDTQYF
TRBJ2-7	-	TRBV25-1	TRBD2	TGTGCCAGCAGTAATAGCGGGGAGAGCTCCTACGAGCAGTACTTC	CASSNSGESSYEQYF
TRBJ2-2	-	TRBV11-1	-	TGTGCCAGCAGCTTATCCGAGGGTGGGGCCGGGGAGCTGTTTTTT	CASSLSEGGAGELFF
TRBJ2-3	-	TRBV18	-	TGTGCCAGCTCATCGCTAGCCACAGATACGCAGTATTTT	CASSSLATDTQYF
TRBJ2-2	once	TRBV11-2	-	TGTGCCAGCAGCTTGCGTCACGAGGAGCTGTTTTTT	CASSLRHEELFF